What follows are 24 T cell receptor beta chains derived from one specimen sequenced in a study of beta chain features in type 1 diabetes. The sequenced template was cDNA made from the entire isolated RNA. The data were produced by immunoSEQ multiplex PCR, yet TCRdb's version contains in-frame clones alone and is incomplete. The data hold 680,000 or so clones, with roughly 16% observed a single time. Sequenced input: naive CD4+ T cells from blood. The receptors were gathered from a young man in good health.

The chain links TRBV15 to TRBJ2-3; D is uncertain. V was trimmed by 1 base and J by 2 bases, leaving 10 bases between them. Germline V gene sequence: CDR1 LNHNV, CDR2 YYDKDF (reference sequence). This CDR3 spans 15 amino acids. The CDR3 DNA reads TGTGCCACCAGCAGAGGGCCGGGCCCCACAGATACGCAGTATTTT. Its translation: CATSRGPGPTDTQYF.

The chain combines TRBV18 with TRBJ2-6; TRBD1 agrees at 7 bases. Looked up from germline, CDR1 is KGHSH and CDR2 is LQKENI. With 4 bases clipped from V and 0 bases from J, the junction kept 9 bases outside the gene matches. The CDR3 totals 18 residues. In nucleotides, the CDR3 is TGTGCCAGCTCACGACAGGGTAGCCCGAACTCTGGGGCCAACGTCCTGACTTTC. Translated, it gives CASSRQGSPNSGANVLTF. Full variable domain (rest looked up from reference TRBV18 and TRBJ2-6): NAGVMQNPRHLVRRRGQEARLRCSPMKGHSHVYWYRQLPEEGLKFMVYLQKENIIDESGMPKERFSAEFPKEGPSILRIQQVVRGDSAAYFCASSRQGSPNSGANVLTFGAGSRLTVL.

This sequence joins TRBV11-1 and TRBJ2-7; 8 bases are shared with TRBD1. The CDR3 is 13 residues long. V shed 5 bases, J shed 8 bases, and the junction held 8 bases outside the gene matches. From germline, CDR1 is SGHAT and CDR2 FQDESV (reference sequence). The CDR3 DNA sequence: TGTGCCAGCAGCACTACTGACAGGGGAAAGCAGTACTTC. Amino acid sequence: CASSTTDRGKQYF.

This clone was seen a few times. The V call is TRBV19, the J call TRBJ1-2; 7 bases are shared with TRBD1. Germline V gene data show CDR1 as LNHDA and CDR2 as SQIVND (reference sequence). The trim removed 4 bases at V and 4 bases at J, leaving 12 bases unmatched. This CDR3 region has 16 residues. CDR3 loop: CASSRGDSQDSYGYTF. The CDR3 nucleotides are TGTGCCAGTAGTAGGGGGGACAGCCAAGACTCCTATGGCTACACCTTC.

This clone was counted between two and nine times. The CDR3 coding sequence is TGTGCCAGCAGCTTGGAAGAATATAATTCACCCCTCCACTTT. Residues: CASSLEEYNSPLHF. The J gene is TRBJ1-6, the V gene TRBV5-4, with no clear D. Trimming removed 0 bases at V and 4 bases at J, with 5 bases between. From germline, CDR1 is SGHNT and CDR2 YYREEE (reference sequence). CDR3 length: 14 residues.

In its sample, this clone was seen a few times. The V gene is TRBV7-2, the J gene TRBJ1-5; TRBD1 is a possible D gene (6 bases). The CDR3 is 15 residues long. The V end was cut by 1 base, the J end by 6 bases, with 13 bases between. Germline-derived CDR1 and CDR2 are SGHTA and FQGNSA. CDR3 bases: TGTGCCAGCAGCTTAGAACAGGGAGGGCGTCAGCCCCAGCATTTT. Encoded protein: CASSLEQGGRQPQHF.

This rearrangement joins TRBV4-3 to TRBJ2-5; 7 bases are shared with TRBD2. V shed 4 bases, J shed 4 bases, and the junction held 12 bases outside the gene matches. Per the germline V gene, CDR1 is LGHNA and CDR2 is YSLEER. The CDR3 contains 16 residues. For the CDR3, the DNA is TGCGCCAGCAGCCCATATTCGGGGGGAGGCTCAGAGACCCAGTACTTC. Translated: CASSPYSGGGSETQYF.

This clone turned up a few times. Here the CDR3 reads CASSTRGSTYEQYF. The DNA for the CDR3 is TGTGCCAGCAGCACCCGGGGGAGTACCTACGAGCAGTACTTC. The V call is TRBV7-2, the J call TRBJ2-7; D is possibly TRBD2 (6 bases). The CDR3 sequence is 14 residues long. In germline, CDR1 is SGHTA, CDR2 FQGNSA. The V and J ends lost 5 bases and 2 bases respectively, with 13 bases between them.

This clone has just a few counts. The rearrangement uses TRBV19 and TRBJ2-6, with a tentative D call TRBD1 (6 bases). CDR1 and CDR2 from the germline V gene are LNHDA and SQIVND (reference sequence). The CDR3 loop spans 19 amino acids. V dropped 3 bases and J dropped 0 bases, with 18 bases sitting between them. The CDR3 is CASSMRGNRVGSGANVLTF. The CDR3 nucleotides read TGTGCCAGTAGTATGAGGGGGAACAGGGTCGGCTCTGGGGCCAACGTCCTGACTTTC.

This clone was counted only a few times. The chain is built from TRBV27 and TRBJ1-2; perhaps TRBD1 as D (5 bases). Germline CDR1 MNHEY, CDR2 SMNVEV (reference sequence). The CDR3 contains 13 residues. V lost 3 bases to trimming and J lost 7 bases, with 12 bases between them. CDR3: CASSFGGIGGYTF. The CDR3 DNA sequence: TGTGCCAGCAGTTTCGGGGGAATCGGTGGCTACACCTTC.

The V gene is TRBV27, the J gene TRBJ2-7, with 7 bases that match TRBD1. The ends lost 7 bases at V and 2 bases at J; junction bases unmatched: 8. This CDR3 is built from 14 residues. The V gene's germline CDR1 is MNHEY and CDR2 SMNVEV (reference sequence). The CDR3 DNA is TGTGCCAGCACCATAAGACAGGGCCCCTACGAGCAGTACTTC. Amino acid sequence: CASTIRQGPYEQYF.

The chain is built from TRBV13 and TRBJ2-1; D might be TRBD1 or TRBD2, each matching 5 bases. With 5 bases removed from V and 4 bases from J, the gap between germline ends came to 9 bases. CDR1 and CDR2 (germline): PRHDT, FYEKMQ (reference sequence). CDR3 length: 13 amino acids. The CDR3 DNA is TGTGCCAGCAGCCCGGGACGGTACAATGAGCAGTTCTTC. Translation gives CASSPGRYNEQFF.

V is TRBV5-4 and J is TRBJ2-1; 11 bases agree with TRBD2. CDR1 is SGHNT, CDR2 YYREEE, per germline (reference sequence). The CDR3 loop spans 15 amino acids. After removal of 6 bases from V and 4 bases from J, the junction contained 6 bases not matched to a gene. The CDR3 DNA reads TGTGCCAGCACTTCCGGGACTAGCGGATACAATGAGCAGTTCTTC. The encoded protein is CASTSGTSGYNEQFF.

This clone was recorded a few times. The chain links TRBV12-5 to TRBJ2-1, with TRBD1 as a possible D gene (6 bases). Trimming left V 3 bases short and J 5 bases short, with 38 bases between. Germline V lookup: CDR1 LGHNT, CDR2 FRNRAP. CDR3 length: 23 residues. CDR3 nucleotide sequence: TGTGCTAGTGGTTTCACCCCCTGGACAGTTCAACCCCTGGACAGTCAGAGGAACAATGAGCAGTTCTTC. This gives the protein CASGFTPWTVQPLDSQRNNEQFF.

The J gene is TRBJ2-3, the V gene TRBV29-1, with D perhaps matching TRBD1 or TRBD2 (5 bases each). The CDR3 has 13 residues. Germline values: CDR1 SQVTM, CDR2 ANQGSEA. The germline V and J ends were trimmed by 6 bases and 2 bases, with 12 bases remaining between them. CDR3 in amino acids: CSVGRDHTDTQYF. Here the CDR3 DNA reads TGCAGCGTGGGCCGGGACCACACAGATACGCAGTATTTT.

V gene TRBV28 combines with J gene TRBJ1-2, with D unresolved. The germline gives CDR1 MDHEN, CDR2 SYDVKM. With 3 bases removed from V and 6 bases from J, the gap between germline ends came to 8 bases. CDR3 length equals 12 residues. CDR3 DNA sequence: TGTGCCAGCAGTTTGCAGGAGCATGGCTACACCTTC. Amino acids: CASSLQEHGYTF.

This clone occurred a few times. The chain employs TRBV9 and TRBJ2-5, with D uncertain. CDR1 SGDLS and CDR2 YYNGEE come from the germline V gene. Trimming took 2 bases from V and 0 from J, leaving 8 bases between them. This CDR3 is 14 amino acids long. Here the CDR3 DNA reads TGTGCCAGCAGCGTCATGGGGAACCAAGAGACCCAGTACTTC. Its protein is CASSVMGNQETQYF.

The gene calls are TRBV18 and TRBJ1-5; 10 nucleotides match TRBD1. Germline V lookup: CDR1 KGHSH, CDR2 LQKENI. With 5 bases clipped from V and 6 bases from J, the junction kept 7 bases outside the gene matches. This CDR3 region has 15 residues. For the CDR3, the DNA is TGTGCCAGCTCAATGACAGGGGGCGATGGTCAGCCCCAGCATTTT. Its protein is CASSMTGGDGQPQHF.

V is TRBV2 and J is TRBJ2-7, with 9 bases fitting TRBD2. CDR3 length: 15 residues. The germline V gene encodes CDR1 SNHLY and CDR2 FYNNEI. V lost 7 bases and J lost 0; bases outside the gene matches: 7. CDR3 sequence (DNA): TGTGCCAGCAACCTGAAAGCGGGGGGCTCCTACGAGCAGTACTTC. Translating gives CASNLKAGGSYEQYF.

This rearrangement joins TRBV19 to TRBJ2-3; D might be TRBD1 (6 bases). In germline, CDR1 is LNHDA, CDR2 SQIVND (reference sequence). V was trimmed by 11 bases and J by 6 bases, leaving 18 bases between them. The CDR3 is 13 amino acids. In DNA, the CDR3 is TGTGCCCGCCCTCACAGGGCCGGGGATACGCAGTATTTT. Protein: CARPHRAGDTQYF.

The chain uses TRBV10-3 and TRBJ2-3; 8 nucleotides align to TRBD1. The CDR3 runs 14 residues. Trimming cost V 10 bases and J 6 bases; bases outside gene matches: 12. Per the germline V gene, CDR1 is ENHRY and CDR2 is SYGVKD. CDR3 sequence reads: CATVDRDQGDTQYF. The CDR3 DNA reads as TGTGCCACCGTGGACAGGGACCAAGGTGATACGCAGTATTTT.

The chain links TRBV5-1 to TRBJ2-3, with 7 bases lining up with TRBD1. Per germline, CDR1 SGHRS and CDR2 YFSETQ. CDR3 length: 14 amino acids. With 1 base clipped from V and 5 bases from J, the junction kept 4 bases outside the gene matches. The CDR3 nucleotides read TGCGCCAGCAGCTTGACGACAGGGCTAGATACGCAGTATTTT. Translation gives CASSLTTGLDTQYF.

This chain joins TRBV18 and TRBJ2-2, with D possibly being TRBD1 (6 bases). Per germline, CDR1 KGHSH and CDR2 LQKENI. This CDR3 contains 15 residues. V was shortened by 3 bases and J by 0 bases, with 8 bases between the two germline ends. The CDR3 protein is CASSPGQSNTGELFF. In nucleotides, the CDR3 is TGTGCCAGCTCACCGGGACAATCGAACACCGGGGAGCTGTTTTTT.

This clone was observed a few times. This chain links TRBV7-2 with TRBJ2-7; D not resolved. Trimming took off 5 bases at V and 6 bases at J, with 11 bases between the two ends. The CDR3 runs 12 residues. Germline CDR1 reads SGHTA; CDR2 reads FQGNSA. The CDR3 region has the DNA TGTGCCAGCAGCCAGGTCTCGGGCGAGCAGTACTTC. This translates into CASSQVSGEQYF.